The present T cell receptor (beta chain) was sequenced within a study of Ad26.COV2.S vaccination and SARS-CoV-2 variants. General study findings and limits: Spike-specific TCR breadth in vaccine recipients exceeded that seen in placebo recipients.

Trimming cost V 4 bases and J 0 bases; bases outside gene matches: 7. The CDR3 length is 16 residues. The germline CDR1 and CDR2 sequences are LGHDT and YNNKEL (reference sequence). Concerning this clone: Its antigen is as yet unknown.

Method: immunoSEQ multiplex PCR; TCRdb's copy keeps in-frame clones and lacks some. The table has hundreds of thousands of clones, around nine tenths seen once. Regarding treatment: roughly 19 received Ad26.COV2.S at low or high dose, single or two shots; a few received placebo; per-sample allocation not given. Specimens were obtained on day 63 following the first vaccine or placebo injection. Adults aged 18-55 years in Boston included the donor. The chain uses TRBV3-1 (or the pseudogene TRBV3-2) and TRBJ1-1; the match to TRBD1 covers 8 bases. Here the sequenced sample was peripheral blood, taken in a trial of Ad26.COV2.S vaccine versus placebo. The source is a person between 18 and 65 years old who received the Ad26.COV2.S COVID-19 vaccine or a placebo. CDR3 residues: CASSRGQGGVNTEAFF. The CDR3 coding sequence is TGTGCCAGCAGCCGCGGACAGGGCGGGGTGAACACTGAAGCTTTCTTT.